Reported below is one T cell receptor (beta chain). The data derive from a study of chemoradiotherapy in HPV16-positive cancers. V was clipped by 5 bases and J by 0 bases; unmatched bases: 5. This CDR3 has 16 amino acids. CDR1 is SGHTA and CDR2 is FQGNSA in the germline V gene. Produced via immunoSEQ multiplex PCR; TCRdb's table is partial and in-frame only. The sample yields approximately 5,700 clones, 75% to 85% seen once. The sequence derives from a human donor with HPV-associated anogenital cancer. The rearrangement joins TRBV7-2 to TRBJ2-1, with 9 positions matching TRBD1. The source material was tumor tissue, sampled from a patient who underwent chemoradiotherapy. The DNA for the CDR3 is TGTGCCAGCAGCCCCGACAGGGGGGCCTCCTACAATGAGCAGTTCTTC. As protein: CASSPDRGASYNEQFF.